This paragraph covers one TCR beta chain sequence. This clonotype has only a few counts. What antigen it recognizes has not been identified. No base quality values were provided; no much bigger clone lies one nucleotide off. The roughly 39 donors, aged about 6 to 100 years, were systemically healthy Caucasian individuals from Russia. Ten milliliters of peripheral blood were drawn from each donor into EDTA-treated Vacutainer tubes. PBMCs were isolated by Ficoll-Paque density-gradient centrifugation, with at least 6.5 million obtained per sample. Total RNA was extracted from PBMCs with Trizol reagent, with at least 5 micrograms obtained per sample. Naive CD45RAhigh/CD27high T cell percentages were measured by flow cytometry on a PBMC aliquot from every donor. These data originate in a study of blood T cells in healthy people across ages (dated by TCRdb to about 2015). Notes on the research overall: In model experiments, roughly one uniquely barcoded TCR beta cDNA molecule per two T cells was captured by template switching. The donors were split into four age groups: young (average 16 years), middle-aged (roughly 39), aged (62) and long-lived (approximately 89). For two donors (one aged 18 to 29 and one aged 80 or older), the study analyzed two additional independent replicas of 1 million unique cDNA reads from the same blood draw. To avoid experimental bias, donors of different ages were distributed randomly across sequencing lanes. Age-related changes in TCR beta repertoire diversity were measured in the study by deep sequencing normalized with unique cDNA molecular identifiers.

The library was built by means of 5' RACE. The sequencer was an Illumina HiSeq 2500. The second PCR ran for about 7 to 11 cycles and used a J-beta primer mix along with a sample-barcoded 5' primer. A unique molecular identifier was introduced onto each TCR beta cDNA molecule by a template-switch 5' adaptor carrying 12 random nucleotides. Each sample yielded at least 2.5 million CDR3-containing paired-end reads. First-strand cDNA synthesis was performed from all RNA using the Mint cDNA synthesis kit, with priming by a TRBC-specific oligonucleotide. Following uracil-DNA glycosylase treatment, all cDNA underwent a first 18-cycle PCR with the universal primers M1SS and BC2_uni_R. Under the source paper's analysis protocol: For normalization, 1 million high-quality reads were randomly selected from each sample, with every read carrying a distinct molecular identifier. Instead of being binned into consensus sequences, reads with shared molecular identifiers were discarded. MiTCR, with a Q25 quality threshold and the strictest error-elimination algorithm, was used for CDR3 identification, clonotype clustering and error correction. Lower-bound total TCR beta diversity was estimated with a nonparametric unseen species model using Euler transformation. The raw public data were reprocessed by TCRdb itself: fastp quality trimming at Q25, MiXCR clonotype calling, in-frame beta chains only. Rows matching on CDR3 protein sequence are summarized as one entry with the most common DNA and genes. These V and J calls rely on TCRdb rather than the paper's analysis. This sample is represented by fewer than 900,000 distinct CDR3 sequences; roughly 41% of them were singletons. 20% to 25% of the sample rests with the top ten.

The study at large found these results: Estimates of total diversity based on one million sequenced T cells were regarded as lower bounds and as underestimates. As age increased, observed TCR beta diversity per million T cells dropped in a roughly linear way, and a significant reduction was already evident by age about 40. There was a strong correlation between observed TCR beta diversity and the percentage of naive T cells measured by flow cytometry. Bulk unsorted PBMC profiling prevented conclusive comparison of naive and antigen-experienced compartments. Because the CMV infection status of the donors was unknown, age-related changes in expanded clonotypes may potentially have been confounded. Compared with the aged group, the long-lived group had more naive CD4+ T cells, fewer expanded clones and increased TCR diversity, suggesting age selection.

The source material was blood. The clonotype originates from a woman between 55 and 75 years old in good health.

The CDR3 sequence is CASSVAGAPYNEQFF. The sequenced DNA is TGTGCCAGCAGCGTAGCGGGAGCACCTTACAATGAGCAGTTCTTC. The chain is made from TRBV9 and TRBJ2-1; the best D guess is TRBD2, with 6 bases matching. The CDR3 goes from the cysteine to the phenylalanine over 15 residues. Of the read, only the CDR3 DNA is kept; its 45 bases are in frame from base 1. V is reduced by 0 bases and J by 4 bases, leaving a spacing of 11 bases between them. For CDR1 and CDR2, the germline V gene lists SGDLS and YYNGEE.